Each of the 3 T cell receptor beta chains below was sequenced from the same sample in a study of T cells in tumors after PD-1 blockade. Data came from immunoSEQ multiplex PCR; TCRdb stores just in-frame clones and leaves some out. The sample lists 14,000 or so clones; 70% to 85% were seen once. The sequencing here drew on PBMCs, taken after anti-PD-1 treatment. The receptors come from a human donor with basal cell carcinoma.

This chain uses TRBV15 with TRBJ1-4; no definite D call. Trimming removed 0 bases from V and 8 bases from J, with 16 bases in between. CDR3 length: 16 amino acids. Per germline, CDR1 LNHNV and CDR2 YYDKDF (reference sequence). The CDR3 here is CATSRDYMSNSEKLFF. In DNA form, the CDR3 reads TGTGCCACCAGCAGAGATTATATGTCAAATTCGGAAAAACTGTTTTTT.

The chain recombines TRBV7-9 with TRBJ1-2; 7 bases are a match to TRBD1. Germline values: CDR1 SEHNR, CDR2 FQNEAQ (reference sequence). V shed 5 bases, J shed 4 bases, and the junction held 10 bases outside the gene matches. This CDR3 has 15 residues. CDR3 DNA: TGTGCCAGCAGCCGCGGGACAGAAGTTTCCTATGGCTACACCTTC. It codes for CASSRGTEVSYGYTF.

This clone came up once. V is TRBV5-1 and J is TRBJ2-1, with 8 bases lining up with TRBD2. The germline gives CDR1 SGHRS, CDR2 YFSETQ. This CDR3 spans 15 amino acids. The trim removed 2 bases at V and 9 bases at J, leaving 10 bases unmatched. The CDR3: CASSFGPGRAGEQFF. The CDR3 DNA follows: TGCGCCAGCAGCTTTGGCCCCGGGAGGGCCGGTGAGCAGTTCTTC.